This T cell receptor beta chain is drawn from a study of CD8 T cells in ankylosing spondylitis. The CDR3 has 16 amino acids. The V end was cut by 5 bases, the J end by 0 bases, with 13 bases between. Looked up from germline, CDR1 is SGHNT and CDR2 is YENEEA. Each CDR3 protein gets one entry after TCRdb re-called the 5' RACE reads with MiXCR. The top ten hold 10% to 15% of the sample, which has about 110,000 distinct CDR3 sequences, 20% to 30% seen once. Study-level findings and limits: As reported, disease-linked clones showed significant enrichment in matched ankylosing spondylitis synovial fluid.

This clonotype was picked up a small number of times. What it recognizes is unknown. The sequencing input was synovial fluid, either unsorted or a sorted T cell fraction (not recorded which). This receptor was taken from a male donor with ankylosing spondylitis. The chain carries TRBV11-3 and TRBJ2-2; TRBD2 is a possible D gene (7 bases). CDR3 protein: CASSPRGGANTGELFF. CDR3 DNA sequence: TGTGCCAGCAGCCCCCGAGGGGGGGCGAACACCGGGGAGCTGTTTTTT.